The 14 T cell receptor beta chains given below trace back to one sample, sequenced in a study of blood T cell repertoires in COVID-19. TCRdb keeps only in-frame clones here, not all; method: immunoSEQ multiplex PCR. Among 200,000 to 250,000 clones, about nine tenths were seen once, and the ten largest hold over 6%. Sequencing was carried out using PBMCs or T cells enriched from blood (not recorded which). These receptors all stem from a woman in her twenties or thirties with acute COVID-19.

The CDR3 coding sequence is TGTGCCAGCAAAGTCAGGGGAAGCTCCTATAATTCACCCCTCCACTTT. Translating gives CASKVRGSSYNSPLHF. This chain joins TRBV27 and TRBJ1-6, with D tentatively TRBD1 (6 bases). V was clipped by 7 bases and J by 0 bases, with 13 bases between them. This CDR3 comprises 16 residues. Germline CDR1 is MNHEY and CDR2 is SMNVEV (reference sequence).

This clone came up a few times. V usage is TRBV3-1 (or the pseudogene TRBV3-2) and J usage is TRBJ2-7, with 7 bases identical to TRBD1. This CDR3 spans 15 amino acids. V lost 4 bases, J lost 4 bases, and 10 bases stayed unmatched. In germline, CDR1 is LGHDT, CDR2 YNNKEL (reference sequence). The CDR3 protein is CASSPDGTALYEQYF. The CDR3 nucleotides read TGTGCCAGCAGCCCTGACGGGACAGCTCTGTACGAGCAGTACTTC.

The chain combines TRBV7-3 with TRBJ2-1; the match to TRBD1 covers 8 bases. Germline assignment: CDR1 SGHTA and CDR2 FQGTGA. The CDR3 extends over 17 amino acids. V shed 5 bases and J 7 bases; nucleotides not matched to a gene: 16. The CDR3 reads CASSVGTGLSKGNEQFF. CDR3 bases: TGTGCCAGCAGCGTAGGGACAGGCCTTTCCAAGGGGAATGAGCAGTTCTTC. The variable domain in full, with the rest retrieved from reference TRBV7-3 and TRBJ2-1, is GAGVSQTPSNKVTEKGKYVELRCDPISGHTALYWYRQSLGQGPEFLIYFQGTGAADDSGLPNDRFFAVRPEGSVSTLKIQRTERGDSAVYLCASSVGTGLSKGNEQFFGPGTRLTVL.

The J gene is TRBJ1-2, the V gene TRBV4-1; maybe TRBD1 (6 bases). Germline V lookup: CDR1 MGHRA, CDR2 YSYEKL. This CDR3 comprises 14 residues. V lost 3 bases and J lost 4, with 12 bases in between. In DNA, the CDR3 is TGCGCCAGCAGCCATCCTGGGACAACCTATGGCTACACCTTC. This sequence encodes CASSHPGTTYGYTF.

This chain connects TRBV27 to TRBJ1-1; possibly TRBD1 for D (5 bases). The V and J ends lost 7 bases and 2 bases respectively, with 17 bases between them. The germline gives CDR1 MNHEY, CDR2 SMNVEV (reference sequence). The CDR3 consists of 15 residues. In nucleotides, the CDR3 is TGTGCCAGCATCGACAGTTATTACAAAAACACTGAAGCTTTCTTT. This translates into CASIDSYYKNTEAFF.

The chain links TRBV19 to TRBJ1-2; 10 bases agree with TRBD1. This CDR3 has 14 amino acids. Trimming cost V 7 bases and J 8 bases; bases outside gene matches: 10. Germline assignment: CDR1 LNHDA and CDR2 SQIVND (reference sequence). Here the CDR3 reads CASTQDRGIYGYTF. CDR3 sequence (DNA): TGTGCCAGTACGCAGGACAGGGGGATCTACGGCTACACCTTC. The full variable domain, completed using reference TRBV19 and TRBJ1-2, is DGGITQSPKYLFRKEGQNVTLSCEQNLNHDAMYWYRQDPGQGLRLIYYSQIVNDFQKGDIAEGYSVSREKKESFPLTVTSAQKNPTAFYLCASTQDRGIYGYTFGSGTRLTVV.

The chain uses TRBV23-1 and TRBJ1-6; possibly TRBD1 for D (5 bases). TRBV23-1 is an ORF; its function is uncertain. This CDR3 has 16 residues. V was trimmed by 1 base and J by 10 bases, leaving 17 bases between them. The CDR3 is CASSQWAPGGRSPLHF. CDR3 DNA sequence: TGCGCCAGCAGTCAATGGGCCCCGGGGGGTAGGTCACCCCTCCACTTT.

The CDR3 DNA follows: TGTGCCAGCAGTACCACCGACAGGGTTGGAAACACCATATATTTT. This translates into CASSTTDRVGNTIYF. J is TRBJ1-3 and V is TRBV6-7, with 7 nucleotides matching TRBD1. Being an ORF, TRBV6-7 has a function that is uncertain. V lost 5 bases and J lost 3; bases outside the gene matches: 7. The CDR3 consists of 15 residues.

CDR3 in DNA: TGCGCCAGCAGGGCGGGGGCGGATACGCAGTATTTT. Translating gives CASRAGADTQYF. The chain uses TRBV5-1 and TRBJ2-3; weak D call: TRBD2 (7 bases). V lost 5 bases, J lost 6 bases, and 10 bases lay in between. The CDR3 runs to 12 residues. Germline CDR1 SGHRS, CDR2 YFSETQ.

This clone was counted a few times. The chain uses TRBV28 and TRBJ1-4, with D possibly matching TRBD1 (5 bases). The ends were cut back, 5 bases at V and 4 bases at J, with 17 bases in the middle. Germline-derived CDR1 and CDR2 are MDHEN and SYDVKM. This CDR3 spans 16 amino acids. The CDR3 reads CASSLPVPGNNEKLFF. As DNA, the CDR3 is TGTGCCAGCAGTCTCCCGGTCCCAGGGAATAATGAAAAACTGTTTTTT.

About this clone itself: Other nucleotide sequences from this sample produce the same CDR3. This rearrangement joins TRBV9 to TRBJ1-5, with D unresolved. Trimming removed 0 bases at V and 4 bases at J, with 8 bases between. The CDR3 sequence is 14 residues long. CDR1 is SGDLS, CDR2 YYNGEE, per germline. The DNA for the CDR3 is TGTGCCAGCAGCGTAGGGGCAGGAAATCAGCCCCAGCATTTT. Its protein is CASSVGAGNQPQHF.

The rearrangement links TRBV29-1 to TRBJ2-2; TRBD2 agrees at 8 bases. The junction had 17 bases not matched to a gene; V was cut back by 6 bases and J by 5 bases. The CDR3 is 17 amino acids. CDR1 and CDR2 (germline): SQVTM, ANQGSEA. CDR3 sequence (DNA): TGCAGCGTCTCGGTAGTAGACGGGGGGGCTGGTACCGGGGAGCTGTTTTTT. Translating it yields CSVSVVDGGAGTGELFF.

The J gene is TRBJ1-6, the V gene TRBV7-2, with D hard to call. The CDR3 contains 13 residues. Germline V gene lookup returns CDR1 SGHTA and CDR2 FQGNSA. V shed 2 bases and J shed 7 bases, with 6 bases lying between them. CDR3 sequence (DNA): TGTGCCAGCAGCTTAAATTCGAATTCACCCCTCCACTTT. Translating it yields CASSLNSNSPLHF.

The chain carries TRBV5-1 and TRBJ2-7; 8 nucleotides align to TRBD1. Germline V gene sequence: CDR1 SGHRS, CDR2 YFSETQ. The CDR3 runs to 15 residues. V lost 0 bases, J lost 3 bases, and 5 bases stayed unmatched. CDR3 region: CASSLGTGIRYEQYF. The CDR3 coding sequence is TGCGCCAGCAGCTTGGGGACAGGGATCCGCTACGAGCAGTACTTC.